The 30 T cell receptor beta chains below come from one sample, sequenced in a study of blood T cell repertoires in COVID-19. TCRdb's table, derived via immunoSEQ multiplex PCR, lists solely in-frame clones and lacks some. The repertoire holds 200,000 to 300,000 clones, more than 90% seen once, with approximately 2.6% in the top ten. The sample taken for sequencing was peripheral blood. These receptors were obtained from a person between 18 and 30 years old with COVID-19, enrolled during active disease.

The sample holds one count of this clone. The chain joins TRBV4-2 to TRBJ2-1; possible D gene TRBD2, 5 bases. Germline-derived CDR1 and CDR2 are LGHNA and YNFKEQ. This CDR3 is built from 18 residues. V dropped 4 bases and J dropped 5 bases, with 24 bases sitting between them. The CDR3 sequence: CASSRVASAGPLHNEQFF. CDR3 nucleotides: TGTGCCAGCAGCCGGGTAGCGAGCGCGGGTCCTCTGCACAATGAGCAGTTCTTC.

V is TRBV11-2 and J is TRBJ2-7; 7 bases map to TRBD2. The CDR3 covers 14 residues. J gave up 1 base and V 3 bases, and 3 bases lay outside the gene matches. The germline V gene encodes CDR1 SGHAT and CDR2 FQNNGV. The CDR3 coding sequence is TGTGCCAGCAGCTTTGCTAGCGGATCCTACGAGCAGTACTTC. Protein product: CASSFASGSYEQYF.

V is TRBV29-1 and J is TRBJ2-3, with TRBD1 as a possible D gene (6 bases). With 7 bases removed from V and 2 bases from J, the gap between germline ends came to 28 bases. CDR1 is SQVTM and CDR2 is ANQGSEA in the germline V gene. The CDR3 consists of 18 residues. This CDR3 reads CSATVLDPARGNTDTQYF. The CDR3 region has the DNA TGCAGCGCTACCGTCCTAGATCCGGCCAGGGGAAACACAGATACGCAGTATTTT.

This clone was detected only once. V and J are TRBV27 and TRBJ2-7; 8 bases are a match to TRBD1. Germline V gene lookup returns CDR1 MNHEY and CDR2 SMNVEV (reference sequence). This CDR3 has 12 residues. J lost 5 bases, V lost 4 bases, and 1 base had no gene match. CDR3: CASSSTGDEQYF. The DNA for the CDR3 is TGTGCCAGCAGTTCGACAGGGGACGAGCAGTACTTC.

This clone was counted once. The CDR3 DNA reads as TGTGCCAGCAGCGCCGTAGGGACTAGCGGGAGTGAGCAGTTCTTC. Amino acids: CASSAVGTSGSEQFF. V usage is TRBV9 and J usage is TRBJ2-1; 14 nucleotides line up with TRBD2. With 3 bases clipped from V and 9 bases from J, the junction kept 5 bases outside the gene matches. In germline, CDR1 is SGDLS, CDR2 YYNGEE. This CDR3 has 15 amino acids.

The chain has TRBV7-2 and TRBJ1-2; TRBD1 might be the D (6 bases). The CDR3 is 13 amino acids. Germline V gene data show CDR1 as SGHTA and CDR2 as FQGNSA. V gave up 5 bases and J gave up 4 bases, with 11 bases separating them. The CDR3 DNA is TGTGCCAGCAGCCAGGGGATCTTCTATGGCTACACCTTC. It encodes CASSQGIFYGYTF.

The J gene is TRBJ2-5, the V gene TRBV7-2; perhaps TRBD1 as D (5 bases). The CDR3 is 14 residues long. Per germline, CDR1 SGHTA and CDR2 FQGNSA. Trimming shortened V by 2 bases and J by 4 bases, and 11 bases separated the two germline ends. CDR3 DNA: TGTGCCAGCAGCTTAAGATTTCAGGGAGAGACCCAGTACTTC. Translation gives CASSLRFQGETQYF.

As DNA, the CDR3 is TGTGCCAGCAGTAACAGCCTCAACTATGGCTACACCTTC. Encoded protein: CASSNSLNYGYTF. The chain uses TRBV27 and TRBJ1-2; no clear D gene. This CDR3 is built from 13 residues. Trimming shortened V by 5 bases and J by 2 bases, and 9 bases separated the two germline ends. Per the germline V gene, CDR1 is MNHEY and CDR2 is SMNVEV (reference sequence).

This sequence joins TRBV7-2 and TRBJ2-5; the D gene is possibly TRBD1 (6 bases). V dropped 4 bases and J dropped 7 bases, with 19 bases sitting between them. The CDR3 has 15 amino acids. Germline V gives CDR1 SGHTA, CDR2 FQGNSA. Here the CDR3 reads CASSSGQHLKGTQYF. The DNA of the CDR3 is TGTGCCAGCAGCTCCGGACAGCACCTAAAAGGGACCCAGTACTTC.

V and J are TRBV27 and TRBJ2-3, with TRBD2 matching over 8 bases. V shed 4 bases, J shed 4 bases, and the junction held 10 bases outside the gene matches. Per the germline V gene, CDR1 is MNHEY and CDR2 is SMNVEV (reference sequence). CDR3 size: 16 residues. This chain's CDR3 is CASSSRLARRPDTQYF. For the CDR3, the DNA is TGTGCCAGCAGTTCCCGACTAGCGCGCCGTCCAGATACGCAGTATTTT.

The chain joins TRBV12-3 or TRBV12-4 to TRBJ2-1; D possibly corresponds to TRBD2 (6 bases). Trimming pared 5 bases from V and 9 bases from J, leaving 14 bases between. The CDR3 runs to 13 residues. The CDR3 coding sequence is TGTGCCAGCAGTATGACGGGAGTAATTGAGCAGTTCTTC. It encodes CASSMTGVIEQFF.

The chain uses TRBV27 and TRBJ1-2; 11 bases are a match to TRBD1. The V gene's germline CDR1 is MNHEY and CDR2 SMNVEV (reference sequence). V dropped 3 bases and J dropped 8; count of bases not matched to a gene: 5. The CDR3 runs to 14 residues. In DNA form, the CDR3 reads TGTGCCAGCAGTTTGGGGACAGGGGGTAAGGGCTACACCTTC. This gives the protein CASSLGTGGKGYTF.

This clone was detected only once. Here the CDR3 DNA reads TGTGCCAGCAGCCTCGACAGGGACGGTACGCAGTATTTT. Translating gives CASSLDRDGTQYF. V gene TRBV14 combines with J gene TRBJ2-3; TRBD1 matches at 7 bases. CDR1 SGHDN and CDR2 FVKESK come from the germline V gene. This CDR3 spans 13 amino acids. The trim removed 4 bases at V and 8 bases at J, leaving 6 bases unmatched.

The gene calls are TRBV15 and TRBJ2-1, with 8 bases identical to TRBD2. This CDR3 contains 16 residues. The trim removed 1 base at V and 6 bases at J, leaving 8 bases unmatched. From germline, CDR1 is LNHNV and CDR2 YYDKDF (reference sequence). DNA of the CDR3: TGTGCCACCAGCAGAGTAAGACGGGAGGGCCTCAATGAGCAGTTCTTC. Protein: CATSRVRREGLNEQFF.

The rearrangement links TRBV5-4 to TRBJ2-7; TRBD1 matches 7 bases. The CDR3 sequence is 13 residues long. J was trimmed by 6 bases and V by 0 bases; bases with no gene match: 3. Per the germline V gene, CDR1 is SGHNT and CDR2 is YYREEE (reference sequence). The CDR3 loop reads CASSLEAGGEQYF. CDR3 DNA: TGTGCCAGCAGCTTGGAGGCAGGGGGCGAGCAGTACTTC.

The CDR3 region has the DNA TGTGCCAGCAGTTACGCGGGACCGACCCAAGAGACCCAGTACTTC. Translating gives CASSYAGPTQETQYF. This chain links TRBV6-5 with TRBJ2-5; a possible D gene is TRBD2 (6 bases). The germline gives CDR1 MNHEY, CDR2 SVGAGI. V was pared by 2 bases and J by 1 base, with 11 bases between. This CDR3 has 15 residues.

The V and J genes are TRBV3-1 (or the pseudogene TRBV3-2) and TRBJ2-2; no clear D. There are 12 residues in the CDR3. V was pared by 6 bases and J by 5 bases, with 7 bases between. The germline V gene has CDR1 LGHDT and CDR2 YNNKEL (reference sequence). The CDR3 region has the DNA TGTGCCAGCAGAGTGAGTACCGGGGAGCTGTTTTTT. Residues: CASRVSTGELFF.

J is TRBJ1-2 and V is TRBV19, with 7 positions matching TRBD1. The V gene's germline CDR1 is LNHDA and CDR2 SQIVND (reference sequence). The CDR3 is 17 amino acids. The V gene end was trimmed by 4 bases and the J gene end by 5 bases; junction bases not matched to a gene: 16. The CDR3 region is CASSRGLGQAVGYGYTF. CDR3 in DNA: TGTGCCAGTAGTAGAGGACTCGGACAGGCTGTAGGGTATGGCTACACCTTC.

The chain employs TRBV3-1 (or the pseudogene TRBV3-2) and TRBJ2-2, with a weak D call TRBD2 (5 bases). This CDR3 region has 17 residues. Germline loops: CDR1 LGHDT, CDR2 YNNKEL (reference sequence). Trimming removed 10 bases at V and 4 bases at J, with 25 bases between. The CDR3 loop is CATEGGTGNGPTGELFF. The CDR3 region has the DNA TGTGCCACCGAGGGCGGCACCGGCAATGGGCCCACCGGGGAGCTGTTTTTT.

V gene TRBV28 combines with J gene TRBJ2-1, with 8 bases fitting TRBD2. V dropped 1 base and J dropped 5; count of bases not matched to a gene: 7. The CDR3 covers 16 residues. Germline CDR1 MDHEN, CDR2 SYDVKM. CDR3 protein: CASSLYPSGSNNEQFF. In DNA, the CDR3 is TGTGCCAGCAGTTTATACCCTAGCGGGTCGAACAATGAGCAGTTCTTC.

This clone was found once. V and J are TRBV3-1 (or the pseudogene TRBV3-2) and TRBJ1-1; 8 bases are a match to TRBD1. CDR1 and CDR2 (germline): LGHDT, YNNKEL (reference sequence). The CDR3 runs to 14 residues. Germline trimming cut 3 bases from V and 6 bases from J; bases unmatched to any gene: 6. CDR3 in DNA: TGTGCCAGCAGCCACTCGGACAGGGCGGCTGAAGCTTTCTTT. Its translation: CASSHSDRAAEAFF.

The V call is TRBV5-5, the J call TRBJ1-1, with 7 bases fitting TRBD1. The V segment lost 3 bases and the J segment 7 bases; nucleotides outside the gene matches: 9. This CDR3 is built from 14 residues. Germline CDR1 SGHKS, CDR2 YYEKEE (reference sequence). CDR3 loop: CASSSGRDSNEAFF. For the CDR3, the DNA is TGTGCCAGCAGCTCCGGACGGGACAGCAATGAAGCTTTCTTT.

The chain employs TRBV18 and TRBJ1-1; 7 positions match TRBD1. With V trimmed by 1 base and J by 0 bases, 2 bases remained unmatched. The CDR3 has 15 residues. Per the germline V gene, CDR1 is KGHSH and CDR2 is LQKENI. DNA for the CDR3: TGTGCCAGCTCACCACGGGGACAGATGAACACTGAAGCTTTCTTT. This sequence encodes CASSPRGQMNTEAFF.

This clone appeared a few times. This chain connects TRBV6-4 to TRBJ1-5, with TRBD1 as a possible D gene (5 bases). The CDR3 covers 17 residues. V lost 4 bases, J lost 3 bases, and 19 bases lay in between. CDR1 MRHNA and CDR2 SNTAGT come from the germline V gene. For the CDR3, the DNA is TGTGCCAGCAGTGGGGGTTTTGGGCAGGGCCACAATCAGCCCCAGCATTTT. Its protein product is CASSGGFGQGHNQPQHF.

The chain recombines TRBV7-9 with TRBJ2-4, with 7 positions matching TRBD1. CDR1 and CDR2 from the germline V gene are SEHNR and FQNEAQ (reference sequence). The CDR3 runs to 16 residues. V lost 5 bases, J lost 2 bases, and 9 bases stayed unmatched. Here the CDR3 reads CASSPATGLPKNIQYF. CDR3 sequence (DNA): TGTGCCAGCAGCCCAGCGACAGGGCTACCCAAAAACATTCAGTACTTC.

V usage is TRBV6-6 and J usage is TRBJ1-5; no definite D call. The CDR3 contains 13 residues. Germline V lookup: CDR1 MNHNY, CDR2 SVGAGI (reference sequence). With 9 bases removed from V and 5 bases from J, the gap between germline ends came to 14 bases. The chain's CDR3 is CASLTEPDQPQHF. CDR3 coding DNA: TGTGCCAGTCTTACAGAGCCTGATCAGCCCCAGCATTTT.

The chain couples TRBV12-3 or TRBV12-4 to TRBJ1-4; possibly TRBD1 for D (5 bases). CDR3 length: 13 residues. V shed 2 bases and J shed 8 bases, with 9 bases lying between them. CDR3 region: CASSLRGGEKLFF. In DNA form, the CDR3 reads TGTGCCAGCAGTTTACGGGGGGGGGAAAAACTGTTTTTT.

The chain joins TRBV9 to TRBJ1-2, with D possibly being TRBD1 (6 bases). The CDR3 length is 16 residues. Germline-derived CDR1 and CDR2 are SGDLS and YYNGEE. Trimming pared 3 bases from V and 0 bases from J, leaving 15 bases between. The DNA for the CDR3 is TGTGCCAGCAGCGGATGGTCAGACAGGACTAACTATGGCTACACCTTC. Translated: CASSGWSDRTNYGYTF.

The V and J genes are TRBV2 and TRBJ2-3; 12 bases map to TRBD2. This CDR3 has 16 residues. V dropped 4 bases and J dropped 4; count of bases not matched to a gene: 6. In germline, CDR1 is SNHLY, CDR2 FYNNEI. In nucleotides, the CDR3 is TGTGCCAGCAGTGCGACTAGCGGGAGTCTACCAGATACGCAGTATTTT. Encoded protein: CASSATSGSLPDTQYF.

Turning to this clone: Relative to the germline gene, one junction end is altered; a read error may explain this. This chain links TRBV7-7 with TRBJ2-5; D ambiguous. Germline assignment: CDR1 SSHAT and CDR2 FNYEAQ (reference sequence). The CDR3 is 13 residues long. The CDR3 is CASSLVQQETQYF. CDR3 nucleotide sequence: TGTGCTAGCAGCTTAGTACAGCAAGAGACCCAGTACTTC.